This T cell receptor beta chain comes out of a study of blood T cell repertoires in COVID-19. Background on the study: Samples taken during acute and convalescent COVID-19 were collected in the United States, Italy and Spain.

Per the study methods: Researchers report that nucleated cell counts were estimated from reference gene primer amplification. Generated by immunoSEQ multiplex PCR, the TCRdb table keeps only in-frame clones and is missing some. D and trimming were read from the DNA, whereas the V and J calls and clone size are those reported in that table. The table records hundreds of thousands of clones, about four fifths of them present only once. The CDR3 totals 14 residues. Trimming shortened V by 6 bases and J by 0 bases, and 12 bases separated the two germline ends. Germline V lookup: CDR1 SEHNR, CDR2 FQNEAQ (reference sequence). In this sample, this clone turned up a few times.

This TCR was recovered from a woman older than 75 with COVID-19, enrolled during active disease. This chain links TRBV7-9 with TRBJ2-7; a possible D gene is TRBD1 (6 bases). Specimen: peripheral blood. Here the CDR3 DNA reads TGTGCCAGCAGTTCAACAGGGCACTCCTACGAGCAGTACTTC. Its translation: CASSSTGHSYEQYF.